The next 15 T cell receptor beta chains were all read from a single sample in a study of cytomegalovirus exposure and HLA in healthy donors. Generated by immunoSEQ multiplex PCR, the TCRdb table keeps only in-frame clones and is missing some. This sample carries 57,000 or so clones, roughly 96% of them seen once, and the ten largest clones take 0.9% to 1%. Material: PBMCs. Receptors originate from a man between 18 and 35 years old in good health and CMV-seronegative.

The chain couples TRBV19 to TRBJ1-5; no clear D. This CDR3 comprises 13 residues. Trimming removed 4 bases at V and 5 bases at J, with 9 bases between. Germline assignment: CDR1 LNHDA and CDR2 SQIVND (reference sequence). CDR3 bases: TGTGCCAGTAGTACTCGTGTAGATCAGCCCCAGCATTTT. Translating it yields CASSTRVDQPQHF.

This CDR3 reads CASTDRTYTEAFF. The CDR3 DNA reads as TGTGCCAGTACGGACAGAACGTACACTGAAGCTTTCTTT. This sequence joins TRBV19 and TRBJ1-1, with a possible D match to TRBD1 (6 bases). CDR1 LNHDA and CDR2 SQIVND come from the germline V gene (reference sequence). Trimming stripped 7 bases from V and 3 bases from J, with 12 bases between. CDR3 length: 13 residues.

This rearrangement joins TRBV4-3 to TRBJ2-1; D is unresolved. V was pared by 4 bases and J by 5 bases, with 12 bases between. The CDR3 spans 14 residues. Looked up from germline, CDR1 is LGHNA and CDR2 is YSLEER. In nucleotides, the CDR3 is TGCGCCAGCAGCCCCTGGGCCGGAAACAATGAGCAGTTCTTC. This codes for CASSPWAGNNEQFF.

The sample holds a few counts of this clone. The chain has TRBV6-1 and TRBJ2-7; a possible D gene is TRBD1 (5 bases). The germline gives CDR1 MNHNS, CDR2 SASEGT. The ends were cut back, 7 bases at V and 2 bases at J, with 15 bases in the middle. The CDR3 runs 14 residues. The CDR3 here is CASTLGVMTYEQYF. As DNA, the CDR3 is TGTGCCAGCACCCTAGGGGTAATGACCTACGAGCAGTACTTC.

The chain has TRBV7-9 and TRBJ1-1; D is ambiguous. Germline CDR1 SEHNR, CDR2 FQNEAQ (reference sequence). The CDR3 extends over 14 amino acids. V was clipped by 5 bases and J by 6 bases, with 16 bases between them. The CDR3 nucleotides read TGTGCCAGCAGCCCAGCGTTACTATTCCCTGAAGCTTTCTTT. Translated, it gives CASSPALLFPEAFF.

The CDR3: CASSQETGSNYNEQFF. In DNA form, the CDR3 reads TGCGCCAGCAGCCAAGAAACCGGGAGTAATTACAATGAGCAGTTCTTC. V and J are TRBV4-1 and TRBJ2-1; D possibly corresponds to TRBD2 (6 bases). The CDR3 runs to 16 residues. From germline, CDR1 is MGHRA and CDR2 YSYEKL. Trimming pared 0 bases from V and 4 bases from J, leaving 13 bases between.

The chain recombines TRBV25-1 with TRBJ2-7; D possibly corresponds to TRBD1 (5 bases). CDR1 and CDR2 (germline): MGHDK, SYGVNS. The CDR3 consists of 13 residues. V was cut by 3 bases and J by 2 bases, with 8 bases left in between. The CDR3 DNA is TGTGCCAGCAGTGAGACAGAGACCTACGAGCAGTACTTC. The encoded protein is CASSETETYEQYF.

The chain couples TRBV30 to TRBJ1-1, with 7 positions matching TRBD1. The CDR3 extends over 14 amino acids. The ends lost 4 bases at V and 5 bases at J; junction bases unmatched: 10. Germline V lookup: CDR1 GTSNPN, CDR2 SVGIG (reference sequence). CDR3 protein: CAWNYRGSGTEAFF. The DNA of the CDR3 is TGTGCCTGGAACTACAGGGGAAGTGGGACTGAAGCTTTCTTT.

This chain uses TRBV4-3 with TRBJ1-3, with D unresolved. The CDR3 has 16 amino acids. Trimming took 2 bases from V and 0 from J, leaving 11 bases between them. Germline V gives CDR1 LGHNA, CDR2 YSLEER. CDR3 loop: CASSQLADDSGNTIYF. The CDR3, as DNA: TGCGCCAGCAGCCAATTGGCAGATGACTCTGGAAACACCATATATTTT.

The J gene is TRBJ2-5, the V gene TRBV9; 7 bases map to TRBD1. V was pared by 3 bases and J by 5 bases, with 4 bases of the junction left unmatched. This CDR3 comprises 13 residues. The germline V gene encodes CDR1 SGDLS and CDR2 YYNGEE. The CDR3 bases are TGTGCCAGCAGCGGATTCAGGGGGGAGACCCAGTACTTC. It encodes CASSGFRGETQYF.

The chain carries TRBV2 and TRBJ1-4, with unresolved D. The germline V gene has CDR1 SNHLY and CDR2 FYNNEI. V gave up 6 bases and J gave up 0 bases, with 5 bases separating them. The CDR3 is made up of 13 amino acids. The CDR3 bases are TGTGCCAGCAGATATGCAACTAATGAAAAACTGTTTTTT. This encodes CASRYATNEKLFF.

The chain is built from TRBV19 and TRBJ2-4; the match to TRBD1 covers 8 bases. V shed 5 bases and J 1 base; nucleotides not matched to a gene: 7. The CDR3 consists of 16 residues. In germline, CDR1 is LNHDA, CDR2 SQIVND (reference sequence). CDR3 region: CASSPDRAMAKNIQYF. CDR3 DNA: TGTGCCAGTAGTCCGGACAGGGCGATGGCCAAAAACATTCAGTACTTC.

The gene calls are TRBV6-6 and TRBJ2-2; D is possibly TRBD2 (5 bases). In germline, CDR1 is MNHNY, CDR2 SVGAGI (reference sequence). V was pared by 0 bases and J by 5 bases, with 10 bases between. This CDR3 spans 15 amino acids. This chain's CDR3 is CASSYSRGSTGELFF. CDR3 nucleotides: TGTGCCAGCAGTTACTCGCGTGGGAGTACCGGGGAGCTGTTTTTT.

The chain employs TRBV5-1 and TRBJ2-5; D call uncertain. The germline CDR1 and CDR2 sequences are SGHRS and YFSETQ. V shed 2 bases and J shed 5 bases, with 10 bases lying between them. The CDR3 is 13 amino acids. The CDR3 is CASSLTVEETQYF. The CDR3 region has the DNA TGCGCCAGCAGCTTAACCGTCGAGGAGACCCAGTACTTC.

CDR3 sequence reads: CASSVAQGHPYTDTQYF. The CDR3 bases are TGTGCCAGCAGCGTAGCTCAGGGCCACCCATACACAGATACGCAGTATTTT. The chain is built from TRBV9 and TRBJ2-3; D perhaps matches TRBD1 (5 bases). From germline, CDR1 is SGDLS and CDR2 YYNGEE. The ends were cut back, 0 bases at V and 2 bases at J, with 16 bases in the middle. This CDR3 spans 17 amino acids.